One and the same sample provided the 20 T cell receptor beta chains below, sequenced in a study of human T cells and chemical hapten exposure. Time point here: healthy volunteer bleed at 6 weeks. Unfractionated whole blood served as the source for total RNA extraction. TCRdb used MiXCR to reprocess the RACE reads, holding one entry per CDR3 protein. The data hold about 80,000 distinct CDR3 sequences, with about 8.6% observed a single time. The sequenced material came from whole blood. These receptors were obtained from a female donor in good health. Some clones in this sample may be carry-over from other donors' samples.

V is TRBV7-9 and J is TRBJ1-6, with no clear D. Trimming stripped 5 bases from V and 5 bases from J, with 28 bases between. The V gene's germline CDR1 is SEHNR and CDR2 FQNEAQ (reference sequence). CDR3 length equals 20 residues. CDR3 nucleotides: TGTGCCAGCAGCCCCCCTCGACTCCCCCTGGAGAATACTAATAATTCACCCCTCCACTTT. As protein: CASSPPRLPLENTNNSPLHF.

This clonotype was observed at least ten times. The J gene is TRBJ1-4, the V gene TRBV4-3; no reliable D call. V was clipped by 1 base and J by 1 base, with 10 bases between them. The CDR3 is 16 residues long. Germline V lookup: CDR1 LGHNA, CDR2 YSLEER. Here the CDR3 reads CASSQAGKLTNEKLFF. The CDR3 coding sequence is TGCGCCAGCAGCCAAGCCGGGAAACTAACTAATGAAAAACTGTTTTTT.

This clonotype showed up many times. The chain carries TRBV27 and TRBJ2-7, with 7 bases identical to TRBD1. CDR3 length: 15 residues. CDR1 and CDR2 (germline): MNHEY, SMNVEV (reference sequence). Trimming removed 5 bases from V and 7 bases from J; junction bases left unmatched: 14. CDR3 residues: CASSGSGTAVFEQYF. The CDR3 DNA sequence: TGTGCCAGCAGTGGATCCGGGACAGCCGTTTTTGAGCAGTACTTC.

This chain connects TRBV5-5 to TRBJ2-7; D is unresolved. Looked up from germline, CDR1 is SGHKS and CDR2 is YYEKEE (reference sequence). This CDR3 has 15 residues. The ends were cut back, 2 bases at V and 6 bases at J, with 18 bases in the middle. Written as DNA, the CDR3 is TGTGCCAGCAGCTTTCTAGTGTCAGAAATGGGCGAGCAGTACTTC. This gives the protein CASSFLVSEMGEQYF.

CDR3 DNA: TGTGCCACCAGCAGAGTAAGGGACAGCTCCTACGAGCAGTACTTC. Translated: CATSRVRDSSYEQYF. The V gene is TRBV15, the J gene TRBJ2-7; 7 bases match TRBD1. The CDR3 is 15 residues long. In germline, CDR1 is LNHNV, CDR2 YYDKDF (reference sequence). Germline trimming cut 1 base from V and 0 bases from J; bases unmatched to any gene: 3.

Concerning this clonotype itself: A much larger clone differs from this one at a single base, so this may be a read error. This chain connects TRBV29-1 to TRBJ2-1; no definite D call. The ends were cut back, 3 bases at V and 6 bases at J, with 12 bases in the middle. CDR3 size: 13 residues. Germline-derived CDR1 and CDR2 are SQVTM and ANQGSEA. The CDR3 DNA reads as TGCAGCGTTGATGGAAGTCTTAGCAATGAGCAGTTCTTC. Translated: CSVDGSLSNEQFF.

About this clonotype itself: A read error may account for a junction end that differs from germline. DNA of the CDR3: TGTGCCAGCACCCAACACGTGGGGGGCACTGAAGCTTTCTTT. The encoded protein is CASTQHVGGTEAFF. The rearrangement links TRBV3-1 to TRBJ1-1; possibly TRBD1 for D (5 bases). Germline CDR1 LGHDT, CDR2 YNNKEL (reference sequence). This CDR3 comprises 14 residues. The full variable domain, rest sourced from reference TRBV3-1 and TRBJ1-1, is DTAVSQTPKYLVTQMGNDKSIKCEQNLGHDTMYWYKQDSKKFLKIMFSYNNKELIINETVPNRFSPKSPDKAHLNLHINSLELGDSAVYFCASTQHVGGTEAFFGQGTRLTVV.

This clonotype has a count of ten or more. The chain recombines TRBV28 with TRBJ2-5; the D gene is possibly TRBD1 (5 bases). Germline lookup yields CDR1 MDHEN and CDR2 SYDVKM. This CDR3 comprises 17 residues. Trimming removed 3 bases from V and 1 base from J, with 18 bases in between. DNA of the CDR3: TGTGCCAGCAGTTTTTCTGGGGCCGAGCCCTTCCAAGAGACCCAGTACTTC. This encodes CASSFSGAEPFQETQYF.

This clonotype has at least ten counts. V is TRBV12-3 or TRBV12-4 and J is TRBJ1-5; D not resolved. The CDR3 is 13 residues long. Trimming removed 2 bases at V and 4 bases at J, with 6 bases between. This chain's CDR3 is CASSLTQNQPQHF. The DNA of the CDR3 is TGTGCCAGCAGTTTAACGCAGAATCAGCCCCAGCATTTT.

There are many counts of this clonotype. The rearrangement joins TRBV28 to TRBJ2-7; D call uncertain. CDR1 and CDR2 (germline): MDHEN, SYDVKM. This CDR3 has 13 residues. The V end lost 6 bases, the J end lost 3 bases, and 12 bases lay between the germline ends. The CDR3 sequence: CASSLNDVYEQYF. CDR3 nucleotides: TGTGCCAGCAGCCTTAATGACGTCTACGAGCAGTACTTC.

This clonotype came up many times. The gene calls are TRBV4-2 and TRBJ2-2; the D gene is possibly TRBD2 (5 bases). The CDR3 has 15 amino acids. Per the germline V gene, CDR1 is LGHNA and CDR2 is YNFKEQ. V lost 6 bases and J lost 0, with 11 bases in between. The CDR3 here is CASRYEGSNTGELFF. The CDR3 nucleotides read TGTGCCAGCAGATATGAGGGATCGAACACCGGGGAGCTGTTTTTT.

Regarding this clonotype: At one boundary the junction diverges from the germline segment, which might be a read error. V is TRBV12-3 or TRBV12-4 and J is TRBJ1-6; possible D gene TRBD1, 5 bases. This CDR3 has 12 residues. CDR3 amino acids: CASSLGGVPLNF. The CDR3, as DNA: TGTGCCAGCAGTTTAGGAGGGGTCCCCCTCAACTTT.

There are a few counts of this clonotype. This CDR3 is CASSLFAGGVRNQPQHF. CDR3 coding DNA: TGTGCCAGCAGCTTGTTTGCAGGGGGCGTTCGCAATCAGCCCCAGCATTTT. This rearrangement joins TRBV5-6 to TRBJ1-5; TRBD1 matches 8 bases. The CDR3 totals 17 residues. Germline values: CDR1 SGHDT, CDR2 YYEEEE. The J segment lost 2 bases and the V segment lost 1 base, leaving 8 bases of the junction unmatched.

This clonotype was counted at least ten times. The chain employs TRBV30 and TRBJ1-5; no clear D gene. The CDR3 extends over 13 amino acids. V was trimmed by 0 bases and J by 7 bases, leaving 10 bases between them. Germline lookup yields CDR1 GTSNPN and CDR2 SVGIG (reference sequence). CDR3 amino acids: CAWSVKGSQPQHF. CDR3 bases: TGTGCCTGGAGTGTAAAGGGTAGCCAGCCCCAGCATTTT.

This clonotype showed up many times. This rearrangement joins TRBV12-3 or TRBV12-4 to TRBJ2-3; no clear D. V was trimmed by 6 bases and J by 4 bases, leaving 11 bases between them. This CDR3 is built from 13 residues. The CDR3 is CASRRQGADTQYF. Written as DNA, the CDR3 is TGTGCCAGCAGACGACAAGGAGCAGATACGCAGTATTTT.

This clonotype has ten or more counts. The V call is TRBV2, the J call TRBJ1-1; D is undetermined. The CDR3 sequence is 12 residues long. The ends were cut back, 5 bases at V and 2 bases at J, with 6 bases in the middle. Germline values: CDR1 SNHLY, CDR2 FYNNEI. The CDR3 protein is CASSQGNTEAFF. In DNA form, the CDR3 reads TGTGCCAGCAGTCAAGGCAACACTGAAGCTTTCTTT.

The genes are TRBV20-1 and TRBJ2-7, with D unclear. With 0 bases removed from V and 2 bases from J, the gap between germline ends came to 17 bases. CDR1 DFQATT and CDR2 SNEGSKA come from the germline V gene (reference sequence). CDR3 length: 16 residues. The CDR3 is CSARDQRGSGTYEQYF. The CDR3 nucleotides are TGCAGTGCTAGAGATCAGCGCGGTAGTGGGACCTACGAGCAGTACTTC.

This clonotype was observed many times. The J gene is TRBJ2-7, the V gene TRBV7-9, with 7 nucleotides matching TRBD1. The CDR3 has 13 residues. CDR1 and CDR2 (germline): SEHNR, FQNEAQ (reference sequence). The V and J ends lost 1 base and 13 bases, in that order; junction bases with no gene match: 10. Here the CDR3 DNA reads TGTGCCAGCAGCTTAGAATCGGGACAGTCCCCTTACTTC. Translated, it gives CASSLESGQSPYF. Full variable domain (rest looked up from reference TRBV7-9 and TRBJ2-7): DTGVSQNPRHKITKRGQNVTFRCDPISEHNRLYWYRQTLGQGPEFLTYFQNEAQLEKSRLLSDRFSAERPKGSFSTLEIQRTEQGDSAMYLCASSLESGQSPYFGPGTRLTVT.

About this clonotype itself: One end of the junction does not line up with germline, which may come from a read error. V and J are TRBV3-1 and TRBJ2-7; TRBD1 matches at 9 bases. This CDR3 is 17 amino acids long. Germline CDR1 LGHDT, CDR2 YNNKEL (reference sequence). Here the CDR3 DNA reads TGTGTCAGCAGCCAAGTGGCCCGGGACAGGGTGTCTTACGAGCAGTACTTC. Translating it yields CVSSQVARDRVSYEQYF.

This clonotype showed up many times. The CDR3 is CSASTAGTGGLNQPQHF. CDR3 nucleotide sequence: TGCAGTGCTAGTACCGCCGGGACAGGGGGACTCAATCAGCCCCAGCATTTT. The rearrangement uses TRBV20-1 and TRBJ1-5, with 11 bases matching TRBD1. The CDR3 consists of 17 residues. Germline CDR1 reads DFQATT; CDR2 reads SNEGSKA (reference sequence). The V and J ends lost 3 bases and 3 bases, in that order; junction bases with no gene match: 10.